The T cell receptor delta chain described here comes from a study of Vδ1+ human thymocytes (dated by TCRdb to 2017 to 2018). Background for the entire study: mRNA-level TRG and TRD CDR3 repertoires of highly purified Vdelta1+ thymocytes from young children were characterised as a data resource. Validation of the multiplex-based CDR3 amplicon strategy against 5'RACE-based CDR3 amplicon generation methods had been performed previously. Study-level results and caveats: Thymic TRG and TRD repertoires appeared highly polyclonal with Gaussian CDR3 length distributions, unlike oligoclonal peripheral blood repertoires. Donors shared many TRG clonotypes (up to about 7x10^3), but TRD repertoires were essentially private, with at most 130 shared. No clustering by age or sex was observed, so analyses did not stratify donors by these variables. Because unexpected Vdelta2 sequences could lead to misinterpretation of bulk repertoire data, the authors recommended using highly purified populations and validating at the single-cell level. Although sort purity was high, roughly a fifth of thymic TRD sequences were Vdelta2 (with a few Vdelta3), in contrast to the peripheral blood Vdelta1+ controls.

Thymic samples were depleted of alphabeta T cells, then CD3+ TCRVdelta1+ TCRVdelta2- thymocytes were FACS-sorted. The purity of the sorted Vdelta1+ thymocytes was between roughly 98% and 99.6%. Thymic specimens came from roughly 8 paediatric patients undergoing corrective cardiac surgery, aged from about 5 days to 17 months. After the thymic tissue was dispersed, mononuclear cells were isolated using a Histopaque-1077 density gradient. For staining, the antibodies used were anti-TCRVdelta1 clone TS8.2, anti-TCRVdelta2 clone B6, anti-CD3 clone HIT3a and anti-TCRalphabeta clone IP26. CDR1 and CDR2, per the germline V gene, are TSWWSYY and QGS. The CDR3 runs 15 residues from the cysteine to the phenylalanine. The only DNA kept is the CDR3, 45 bases in frame from the first base. Ends trimmed: V by 9 bases, J by 4 bases; bases unmatched to a gene: 14. This clone was seen only a few times. What antigen it recognizes has not been identified. It has no much larger one-base neighbor in the sample; base qualities were not kept.

RNA extraction was performed with the RNeasy mini kit, and reverse transcription was done with Superscript III. Multiplex PCR was used to generate CDR3 amplicons, with pooled V-gene forward primers and a constant-region reverse primer carrying Illumina adaptor overhangs. After gel purification, amplicons were indexed with Nextera index primers over roughly 8 extra PCR cycles and were then purified with AMPure XP beads. Libraries were sequenced on an Illumina MiSeq with paired-end 250 bp reads, dual indexing and about 20% PhiX spike-in. On the authors' methods: Reads were quality checked with FastQC, and TRG read pairs were merged with ea-utils fastq-join. Annotation of sequences was performed with IMGT/HighV-QUEST, only productive sequences with unambiguous V-gene assignment were retained, and clonotypes were defined by identical CDR3 sequence. VDJtools 1.1.1, tcR 2.2.3, Treemap and vegan Shannon diversity in R 3.4.4 were used for downstream analysis. Identical DNA sequences were merged into single rows after TCRdb reprocessed the public reads with CATT. The V and J calls, along with clone size, are taken from TCRdb and not from the paper's own processing. The sample table holds some 27,000 delta-chain clones, of which 6% to 8% were seen once. 0.85% to 1% of the sample is held by the ten biggest clonotypes.

The receptor was isolated from a girl under three years old who had congenital heart surgery. Sequencing was carried out using Vdelta1+ gamma-delta thymocytes from the thymus. The intended sense of this specimen's cell subset or site label: FACS-sorted CD3+ TCRalphabeta- TCRVdelta1+ TCRVdelta2- thymocytes. The chain was built from TRDV1 and TRDJ1; TRDD3 fits 7 bases in the junction. The bases are TGTGCTCTCGGCCTGCCCACTGGGGCATACGATAAACTCATCTTT. This sequence encodes CALGLPTGAYDKLIF.